This T cell receptor beta chain came from a study of cytomegalovirus exposure and HLA in healthy donors. PCR amplification relied on 60 Vbeta primers (plus 13 Jbeta primers). Profiled with immunoSEQ multiplex PCR; TCRdb holds only in-frame clones, not every one. This sample has over 150,000 clones, with roughly 85% found just once. Trimming took 6 bases from V and 0 from J; bases not matched to a gene: 10. This CDR3 contains 16 residues. Germline CDR1 is MGHDK and CDR2 is SYGVNS. The J gene is TRBJ1-2, the V gene TRBV25-1, with TRBD1 matching 7 bases. This receptor was obtained from a man aged 35 to 55 in good health and CMV-seronegative. The sequenced material came from PBMCs. As DNA, the CDR3 is TGTGCCAGCAGCTGGTCCGGGACAGCCTCTAACTATGGCTACACCTTC. This codes for CASSWSGTASNYGYTF.